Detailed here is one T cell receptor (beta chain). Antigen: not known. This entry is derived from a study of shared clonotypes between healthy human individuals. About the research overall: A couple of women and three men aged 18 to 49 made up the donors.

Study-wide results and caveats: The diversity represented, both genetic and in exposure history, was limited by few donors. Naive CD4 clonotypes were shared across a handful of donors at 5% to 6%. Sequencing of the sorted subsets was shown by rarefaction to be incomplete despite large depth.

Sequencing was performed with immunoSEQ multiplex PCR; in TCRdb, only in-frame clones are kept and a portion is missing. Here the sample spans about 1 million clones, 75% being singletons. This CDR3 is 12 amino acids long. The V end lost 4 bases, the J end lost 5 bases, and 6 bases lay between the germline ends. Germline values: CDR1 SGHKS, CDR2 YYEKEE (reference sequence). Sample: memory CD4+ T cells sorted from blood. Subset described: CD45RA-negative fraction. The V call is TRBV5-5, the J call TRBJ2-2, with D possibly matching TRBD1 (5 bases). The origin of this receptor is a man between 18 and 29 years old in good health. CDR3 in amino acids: CASSRGTGELFF. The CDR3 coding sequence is TGTGCCAGCAGCAGGGGTACCGGGGAGCTGTTTTTT.